A selection of T cell receptor beta chains follows, all from one sample in a study of blood T cell repertoires in COVID-19. Assay: immunoSEQ multiplex PCR; the TCRdb copy retains only in-frame clones and omits some. The table has roughly 380,000 clones, approximately 89% seen once; the top ten hold just under 4%. Source material: peripheral blood. The origin of the receptors is a woman aged 60-70 years with COVID-19, enrolled during active disease. The CDR3 runs from the conserved cysteine through the conserved F or W. D genes are given only for firm matches. Clone sizes are given selectively: once, few, many, or a class where the clone is expanded.

clone size: .; J gene: TRBJ2-1; V gene: TRBV7-6; D gene: TRBD2; CDR3 protein: CASSLVYTSGAGEQFF; CDR3 DNA: TGTGCCAGCAGCTTAGTTTACACTAGCGGGGCAGGTGAGCAGTTCTTC
clone size: once; J gene: TRBJ1-1; V gene: TRBV25-1; D gene: .; CDR3 protein: CASSGGPGRGLTEAFF; CDR3 DNA: TGTGCCAGCAGTGGGGGACCCGGGCGGGGATTGACTGAAGCTTTCTTT
clone size: .; J gene: TRBJ2-1; V gene: TRBV7-9; D gene: TRBD1; CDR3 protein: CASSVLTGDAFF; CDR3 DNA: TGTGCCAGCAGCGTCCTGACAGGGGATGCGTTCTTC
clone size: .; J gene: TRBJ1-6; V gene: TRBV7-9; D gene: .; CDR3 protein: CASSLASVPNSPLHF; CDR3 DNA: TGTGCCAGCAGCTTAGCCTCGGTTCCGAATTCACCCCTCCACTTT
clone size: .; J gene: TRBJ1-2; V gene: TRBV12-5; D gene: .; CDR3 protein: CASGLVGGREGVQNYGYTF; CDR3 DNA: TGTGCTAGTGGTTTGGTGGGCGGACGGGAGGGGGTTCAAAACTATGGCTACACCTTC
clone size: .; J gene: TRBJ1-3; V gene: TRBV3-1/TRBV3-2; D gene: .; CDR3 protein: CASSQGGTGNTIYF; CDR3 DNA: TGTGCCAGCAGCCAGGGAGGGACTGGAAACACCATATATTTT
clone size: .; J gene: TRBJ2-5; V gene: TRBV3-1/TRBV3-2; D gene: TRBD2; CDR3 protein: CASSPGTSGGAGETQYF; CDR3 DNA: TGTGCCAGCAGCCCTGGGACTAGCGGGGGGGCCGGAGAGACCCAGTACTTC
clone size: .; J gene: TRBJ1-3; V gene: TRBV6-5; D gene: .; CDR3 protein: CASSWEFSGNTIYF; CDR3 DNA: TGTGCCAGCAGTTGGGAGTTTTCTGGAAACACCATATATTTT
clone size: .; J gene: TRBJ1-1; V gene: TRBV5-1; D gene: TRBD1; CDR3 protein: CASGTGGPNTEAFF; CDR3 DNA: TGCGCCAGCGGGACAGGGGGCCCGAACACTGAAGCTTTCTTT
clone size: .; J gene: TRBJ2-1; V gene: TRBV11-1; D gene: .; CDR3 protein: CASSPRGGPTYNEQFF; CDR3 DNA: TGTGCCAGCAGCCCAAGAGGAGGACCTACCTACAATGAGCAGTTCTTC
clone size: .; J gene: TRBJ2-7; V gene: TRBV7-3; D gene: TRBD1; CDR3 protein: CASSSSGTGVYEQYF; CDR3 DNA: TGTGCCAGCAGCTCTTCCGGGACAGGGGTGTACGAGCAGTACTTC
clone size: .; J gene: TRBJ1-1; V gene: TRBV12-3/TRBV12-4; D gene: .; CDR3 protein: CASSPRGSLEAFF; CDR3 DNA: TGTGCCAGCAGTCCCCGAGGGAGCCTTGAAGCTTTCTTT
clone size: .; J gene: TRBJ1-4; V gene: TRBV15; D gene: .; CDR3 protein: CATSRYGRDEKLFF; CDR3 DNA: TGTGCCACCAGCAGATATGGCAGGGATGAAAAACTGTTTTTT
clone size: .; J gene: TRBJ1-6; V gene: TRBV19; D gene: .; CDR3 protein: CASVGQAYNSPLHF; CDR3 DNA: TGTGCCAGTGTTGGTCAGGCCTATAATTCACCCCTCCACTTT
clone size: .; J gene: TRBJ2-7; V gene: TRBV28; D gene: TRBD2; CDR3 protein: CASSTHSGGAYEQYF; CDR3 DNA: TGTGCCAGCAGTACTCATAGCGGGGGGGCCTACGAGCAGTACTTC
clone size: once; J gene: TRBJ1-5; V gene: TRBV7-2; D gene: .; CDR3 protein: CASSLLQQANQPQHF; CDR3 DNA: TGTGCCAGCAGCTTACTACAACAGGCCAATCAGCCCCAGCATTTT
clone size: .; J gene: TRBJ2-2; V gene: TRBV7-2; D gene: .; CDR3 protein: CASSQTGDGGGSGELFF; CDR3 DNA: TGTGCCAGCAGCCAAACGGGGGACGGAGGCGGGTCCGGGGAGCTGTTTTTT
clone size: .; J gene: TRBJ1-1; V gene: TRBV23-1; D gene: TRBD1; CDR3 protein: CAPWRQGLDTEAFF; CDR3 DNA: TGCGCACCGTGGAGACAGGGGTTGGATACTGAAGCTTTCTTT
clone size: .; J gene: TRBJ2-7; V gene: TRBV19; D gene: TRBD1; CDR3 protein: CASSPRDRDPYAEQYF; CDR3 DNA: TGTGCCAGTAGTCCCAGGGACAGGGACCCCTATGCGGAGCAGTACTTC
clone size: .; J gene: TRBJ1-3; V gene: TRBV14; D gene: .; CDR3 protein: CASSSSGGGNTIYF; CDR3 DNA: TGTGCCAGCAGCTCGAGTGGCGGTGGAAACACCATATATTTT
clone size: .; J gene: TRBJ1-5; V gene: TRBV6-6; D gene: TRBD1; CDR3 protein: CASGSGTENNQPQHF; CDR3 DNA: TGTGCCAGCGGGTCTGGGACAGAAAACAATCAGCCCCAGCATTTT
clone size: .; J gene: TRBJ1-1; V gene: TRBV7-9; D gene: .; CDR3 protein: CASNPGPNRETEAFF; CDR3 DNA: TGTGCCAGCAACCCCGGACCAAACAGGGAAACTGAAGCTTTCTTT
clone size: once; J gene: TRBJ1-3; V gene: TRBV6-5; D gene: .; CDR3 protein: CAGLQVSGNTIYF; CDR3 DNA: TGTGCCGGACTACAGGTCTCTGGAAACACCATATATTTT
clone size: .; J gene: TRBJ2-1; V gene: TRBV5-1; D gene: TRBD1; CDR3 protein: CASSWDRDNEQFF; CDR3 DNA: TGCGCCAGCAGCTGGGACAGGGACAATGAGCAGTTCTTC
clone size: .; J gene: TRBJ2-2; V gene: TRBV7-9; D gene: .; CDR3 protein: CATPVDTGELFF; CDR3 DNA: TGTGCCACTCCAGTGGACACCGGGGAGCTGTTTTTT
clone size: .; J gene: TRBJ1-1; V gene: TRBV5-4; D gene: .; CDR3 protein: CASSLVRGGGTEAFF; CDR3 DNA: TGTGCCAGCAGCTTGGTTAGGGGAGGGGGCACTGAAGCTTTCTTT
clone size: .; J gene: TRBJ1-2; V gene: TRBV6-6; D gene: .; CDR3 protein: CASSYSQGRGYTF; CDR3 DNA: TGTGCCAGCAGTTACTCGCAGGGGAGAGGCTACACCTTC
clone size: .; J gene: TRBJ2-6; V gene: TRBV6-2/TRBV6-3; D gene: .; CDR3 protein: CASSIRGGANVLTF; CDR3 DNA: TGTGCCAGCAGTATAAGAGGTGGGGCCAACGTCCTGACTTTC
clone size: .; J gene: TRBJ2-3; V gene: TRBV9; D gene: TRBD1; CDR3 protein: CASSVRGTGSDTQYF; CDR3 DNA: TGTGCCAGCAGCGTTCGTGGGACAGGGTCAGATACGCAGTATTTT
clone size: .; J gene: TRBJ2-6; V gene: TRBV19; D gene: .; CDR3 protein: CASSLLRASGANVLTF; CDR3 DNA: TGTGCCAGTAGTCTCCTTAGAGCCTCTGGGGCCAACGTCCTGACTTTC
clone size: .; J gene: TRBJ1-4; V gene: TRBV3-1/TRBV3-2; D gene: .; CDR3 protein: CASSQDWSNEKLFF; CDR3 DNA: TGTGCCAGCAGCCAAGATTGGAGTAATGAAAAACTGTTTTTT
clone size: .; J gene: TRBJ1-1; V gene: TRBV7-8; D gene: .; CDR3 protein: CASSRSTTGMNTEAFF; CDR3 DNA: TGTGCCAGCAGCCGCTCAACGACGGGGATGAACACTGAAGCTTTCTTT
clone size: .; J gene: TRBJ1-1; V gene: TRBV29-1; D gene: TRBD1; CDR3 protein: CSVGQGDRTEAFF; CDR3 DNA: TGCAGCGTTGGTCAGGGGGATCGGACTGAAGCTTTCTTT
clone size: .; J gene: TRBJ1-5; V gene: TRBV5-8; D gene: .; CDR3 protein: CASTPGEGGRNQPQHF; CDR3 DNA: TGTGCCAGCACCCCCGGGGAGGGGGGTCGGAATCAGCCCCAGCATTTT
clone size: .; J gene: TRBJ1-4; V gene: TRBV29-1; D gene: .; CDR3 protein: CSVRGLGATNEKLFF; CDR3 DNA: TGCAGCGTCAGAGGCTTGGGAGCAACTAATGAAAAACTGTTTTTT
clone size: .; J gene: TRBJ1-4; V gene: TRBV19; D gene: .; CDR3 protein: CASSIKTEGTWLVEKLFF; CDR3 DNA: TGTGCCAGTAGTATAAAGACAGAAGGCACCTGGTTGGTTGAAAAACTGTTTTTT
clone size: .; J gene: TRBJ2-7; V gene: TRBV14; D gene: .; CDR3 protein: CASSRTGFEQYF; CDR3 DNA: TGTGCCAGCAGCCGAACAGGGTTTGAGCAGTACTTC
clone size: .; J gene: TRBJ2-7; V gene: TRBV5-6; D gene: .; CDR3 protein: CASSLILSSYEQYF; CDR3 DNA: TGTGCCAGCAGCTTGATCCTGAGCTCCTACGAGCAGTACTTC
clone size: .; J gene: TRBJ1-3; V gene: TRBV7-9; D gene: .; CDR3 protein: CASSLFEGWQGSGNTIYF; CDR3 DNA: TGTGCCAGCAGCTTATTTGAAGGGTGGCAGGGCTCTGGAAACACCATATATTTT
clone size: .; J gene: TRBJ1-1; V gene: TRBV6-1; D gene: .; CDR3 protein: CASSERGTEAFF; CDR3 DNA: TGTGCCAGCAGTGAAAGGGGAACTGAAGCTTTCTTT
clone size: .; J gene: TRBJ1-1; V gene: TRBV18; D gene: TRBD1; CDR3 protein: CASSTGGVENTEAFF; CDR3 DNA: TGTGCCAGCTCAACAGGGGGCGTGGAGAACACTGAAGCTTTCTTT
clone size: .; J gene: TRBJ1-5; V gene: TRBV28; D gene: .; CDR3 protein: CASSLLSGSGKTQHF; CDR3 DNA: TGTGCCAGCAGTCTCCTTAGTGGGTCCGGGAAGACCCAGCATTTT
clone size: .; J gene: TRBJ1-3; V gene: TRBV5-1; D gene: .; CDR3 protein: CASSPGGNTIYF; CDR3 DNA: TGCGCCAGCAGCCCAGGGGGAAACACCATATATTTT
clone size: .; J gene: TRBJ1-2; V gene: TRBV5-1; D gene: .; CDR3 protein: CASSSTGQLGPPNYGYTF; CDR3 DNA: TGCGCCAGCAGCTCGACGGGACAATTAGGTCCCCCCAACTATGGCTACACCTTC
clone size: .; J gene: TRBJ2-7; V gene: TRBV5-1; D gene: TRBD2; CDR3 protein: CASRPAGGLDSYEQYF; CDR3 DNA: TGCGCCAGCAGGCCAGCGGGAGGGTTGGATTCCTACGAGCAGTACTTC
clone size: .; J gene: TRBJ1-5; V gene: TRBV7-8; D gene: .; CDR3 protein: CATRRIGLDQPQHF; CDR3 DNA: TGTGCCACCCGGCGTATTGGGCTTGATCAGCCCCAGCATTTT
clone size: .; J gene: TRBJ2-7; V gene: TRBV11-3; D gene: TRBD2; CDR3 protein: CASSFRGLARGVGEQYF; CDR3 DNA: TGTGCCAGCAGCTTCAGAGGACTAGCGCGGGGGGTGGGCGAGCAGTACTTC
clone size: .; J gene: TRBJ1-4; V gene: TRBV7-9; D gene: TRBD1; CDR3 protein: CASSPNTPGGRLFF; CDR3 DNA: TGTGCCAGCAGCCCCAACACCCCAGGGGGTCGACTGTTTTTT
clone size: .; J gene: TRBJ1-5; V gene: TRBV7-9; D gene: .; CDR3 protein: CASSFGAGLQPQHF; CDR3 DNA: TGTGCCAGCAGCTTTGGGGCAGGGTTACAGCCCCAGCATTTT
clone size: once; J gene: TRBJ1-3; V gene: TRBV10-1; D gene: TRBD1; CDR3 protein: CAKGAGSGNTIYF; CDR3 DNA: TGCGCCAAGGGGGCAGGCTCTGGAAACACCATATATTTT
clone size: .; J gene: TRBJ1-1; V gene: TRBV7-3; D gene: .; CDR3 protein: CASSPRRGTEAFF; CDR3 DNA: TGTGCCAGCAGCCCACGGAGGGGCACTGAAGCTTTCTTT
clone size: .; J gene: TRBJ2-5; V gene: TRBV4-2; D gene: TRBD2; CDR3 protein: CAPSQAGAGGPRETQYF; CDR3 DNA: TGTGCCCCCAGCCAAGCCGGGGCGGGGGGGCCTAGGGAGACCCAGTACTTC
clone size: .; J gene: TRBJ2-3; V gene: TRBV6-6; D gene: TRBD2; CDR3 protein: CASSQAGGRRDTQYF; CDR3 DNA: TGTGCCAGCAGTCAAGCGGGGGGCAGGAGGGATACGCAGTATTTT
clone size: .; J gene: TRBJ1-1; V gene: TRBV4-2; D gene: TRBD1; CDR3 protein: CASSQGQGRAEAFF; CDR3 DNA: TGTGCCAGCAGCCAAGGACAGGGGAGGGCTGAAGCTTTCTTT
clone size: .; J gene: TRBJ1-4; V gene: TRBV19; D gene: TRBD1; CDR3 protein: CASRYPGTGDEKLFF; CDR3 DNA: TGTGCCAGTAGATATCCCGGGACAGGGGATGAAAAACTGTTTTTT
clone size: .; J gene: TRBJ1-2; V gene: TRBV9; D gene: TRBD1; CDR3 protein: CASSPHGDRGLGGYTF; CDR3 DNA: TGTGCCAGCAGCCCTCACGGGGACAGGGGGCTCGGTGGCTACACCTTC
clone size: .; J gene: TRBJ1-4; V gene: TRBV7-9; D gene: .; CDR3 protein: CASSPGEEARNEKLFF; CDR3 DNA: TGTGCCAGCAGCCCCGGAGAGGAGGCTCGTAATGAAAAACTGTTTTTT
clone size: .; J gene: TRBJ1-6; V gene: TRBV5-8; D gene: TRBD1; CDR3 protein: CASSDYGTGVNSPLHF; CDR3 DNA: TGTGCCAGCAGCGATTATGGGACAGGGGTTAATTCACCCCTCCACTTT